Each of the 13 T cell receptor beta chains below was sequenced from the same sample in a study of human T cells and chemical hapten exposure. Time point in this sample: patch test 1, 2 weeks after DPC sensitization. Noted treatment: therapeutic diphenylcyclopropenone sensitization with weekly scalp DPC. TCRdb called the RACE reads again in MiXCR, with one record for every CDR3 protein. The table shows 95,000 to 130,000 distinct CDR3 sequences, with roughly 12% occurring only once. This material consisted of whole blood, taken in connection with sensitization to the hapten diphenylcyclopropenone (DPC). Receptors were obtained from a woman aged 45-60 years with alopecia areata. Some clones in this sample may be carry-over from other donors' samples.

This clonotype was counted only a few times. This chain uses TRBV20-1 with TRBJ1-5, with D perhaps matching TRBD1 (5 bases). The CDR3 totals 16 residues. CDR1 is DFQATT and CDR2 is SNEGSKA in the germline V gene (reference sequence). With 0 bases removed from V and 4 bases from J, the gap between germline ends came to 16 bases. In DNA form, the CDR3 reads TGCAGTGCTAGAGAGGTGGGGAGGGACTGGAATCAGCCCCAGCATTTT. Encoded protein: CSAREVGRDWNQPQHF.

Only one count was recorded for this clonotype. A read error may explain this, as a much larger clone is one base away. The CDR3 region is CAGSSQGFGEKLFF. CDR3 in DNA: TGTGCCGGCAGTTCACAGGGTTTTGGTGAAAAACTGTTTTTT. V usage is TRBV12-3 or TRBV12-4 and J usage is TRBJ1-4, with D possibly being TRBD1 (6 bases). CDR3 size: 14 residues.

This clonotype occurred many times. The chain links TRBV4-2 to TRBJ2-2; 7 positions match TRBD2. This CDR3 is 16 amino acids long. Germline assignment: CDR1 LGHNA and CDR2 YNFKEQ. V shed 4 bases and J 4 bases; nucleotides not matched to a gene: 9. The CDR3 loop reads CASSPGGGRRTGELFF. As DNA, the CDR3 is TGTGCCAGCAGCCCTGGGGGGGGACGACGCACCGGGGAGCTGTTTTTT.

Ten or more counts support this clonotype. This rearrangement joins TRBV18 to TRBJ1-2; TRBD1 is a possible D gene (5 bases). V lost 3 bases and J lost 4, with 15 bases in between. The CDR3 is made up of 15 amino acids. Germline CDR1 reads KGHSH; CDR2 reads LQKENI. CDR3 bases: TGTGCCAGCTCACCGGACCGGACAAGTTCCTATGGCTACACCTTC. Its protein product is CASSPDRTSSYGYTF.

This clonotype has at least ten counts. The chain links TRBV29-1 to TRBJ1-4; 9 bases line up with TRBD1. The V gene end was trimmed by 6 bases and the J gene end by 4 bases; junction bases not matched to a gene: 6. Germline loops: CDR1 SQVTM, CDR2 ANQGSEA. The CDR3 spans 14 residues. The CDR3 spells CSVGQGYGNEKLFF. CDR3 in DNA: TGCAGCGTGGGACAGGGTTACGGTAATGAAAAACTGTTTTTT.

This sequence joins TRBV7-8 and TRBJ1-5; D uncertain. From germline, CDR1 is SGHVS and CDR2 FQNEAQ. The CDR3 contains 16 residues. Deletions cut 5 bases from V and 4 bases from J, with 18 bases between. The CDR3 nucleotides read TGTGCCAGCAGCCCAGATGGCGCTCGAAAAAATCAGCCCCAGCATTTT. Its protein product is CASSPDGARKNQPQHF.

The chain couples TRBV6-6 to TRBJ2-7, with D perhaps matching TRBD2 (6 bases). Germline CDR1 and CDR2: MNHNY and SVGAGI (reference sequence). The CDR3 totals 14 residues. V dropped 6 bases and J dropped 0 bases, with 12 bases sitting between them. CDR3 residues: CASRTSSSSYEQYF. The CDR3 coding sequence is TGTGCCAGCAGAACTAGCTCGAGCTCCTACGAGCAGTACTTC.

In this sample, this clonotype turned up many times. CDR3 nucleotides: TGTGCCAGCAGACCCCGGCCGTCGGGGCGGGGCATTCAGTACTTC. Translated, it gives CASRPRPSGRGIQYF. This chain connects TRBV7-2 to TRBJ2-4; maybe TRBD2 (6 bases). Per germline, CDR1 SGHTA and CDR2 FQGNSA. V was cut by 6 bases and J by 9 bases, with 21 bases left in between. CDR3 length: 15 residues.

V gene TRBV29-1 combines with J gene TRBJ2-2, with D perhaps TRBD2 (6 bases). Trimming took 1 base from V and 0 from J, leaving 15 bases between them. There are 17 residues in the CDR3. Germline V gives CDR1 SQVTM, CDR2 ANQGSEA. CDR3 bases: TGCAGCGTTGAAGCGGAGCGGGCCATTTCGAACACCGGGGAGCTGTTTTTT. Its protein product is CSVEAERAISNTGELFF.

This clonotype was recorded many times. The V gene is TRBV7-9, the J gene TRBJ1-4; no firm D call. The CDR3 extends over 15 amino acids. The V gene lost 2 bases and the J gene lost 8 bases, with 15 bases spanning the gap. Germline CDR1 and CDR2: SEHNR and FQNEAQ (reference sequence). CDR3 protein: CASSLSRTREEKLFF. CDR3 coding DNA: TGTGCCAGCAGCTTATCGAGGACCCGGGAAGAAAAACTGTTTTTT.

There are a few counts of this clonotype. The chain links TRBV18 to TRBJ1-6; 10 nucleotides align to TRBD1. CDR1 is KGHSH and CDR2 is LQKENI in the germline V gene. J lost 7 bases, V lost 1 base, and 4 bases had no gene match. The length of the CDR3 is 16 residues. The CDR3 nucleotides are TGTGCCAGCTCACCACTCCCGGGACAGGGGAATTCACCCCTCCACTTT. Encoded protein: CASSPLPGQGNSPLHF.

As regards this clonotype: One junction end disagrees with the germline gene, perhaps due to a read error. The chain couples TRBV7-2 to TRBJ2-5; no reliable D call. The germline V gene encodes CDR1 SGHTA and CDR2 FQGNSA. The CDR3 loop spans 15 amino acids. CDR3 sequence reads: CVSSLGRILQETQYF. The CDR3 nucleotides are TGTGTCAGCAGCTTAGGACGGATACTACAAGAGACCCAGTACTTC.

In its sample, this clonotype was seen many times. The V and J genes are TRBV12-3 or TRBV12-4 and TRBJ2-7; D is possibly TRBD2 (6 bases). The length of the CDR3 is 15 residues. The V end lost 4 bases, the J end lost 2 bases, and 15 bases lay between the germline ends. The CDR3 DNA is TGTGCCAGCAGTTCCTGGGGCGGGACCACCTACGAGCAGTACTTC. Its protein is CASSSWGGTTYEQYF.